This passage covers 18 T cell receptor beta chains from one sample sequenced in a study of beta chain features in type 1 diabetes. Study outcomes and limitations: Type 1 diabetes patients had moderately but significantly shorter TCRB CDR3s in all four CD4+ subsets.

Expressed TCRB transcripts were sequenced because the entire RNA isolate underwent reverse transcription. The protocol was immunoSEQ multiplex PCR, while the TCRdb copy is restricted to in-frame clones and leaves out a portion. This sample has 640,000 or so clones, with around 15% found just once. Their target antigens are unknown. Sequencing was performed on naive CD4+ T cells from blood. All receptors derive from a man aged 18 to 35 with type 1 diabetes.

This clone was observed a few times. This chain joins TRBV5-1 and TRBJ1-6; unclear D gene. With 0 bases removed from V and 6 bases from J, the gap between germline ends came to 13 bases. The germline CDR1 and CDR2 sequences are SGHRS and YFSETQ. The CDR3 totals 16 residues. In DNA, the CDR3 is TGCGCCAGCAGCTTGGACCCGGACCGCCTTAATTCACCCCTCCACTTT. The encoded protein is CASSLDPDRLNSPLHF.

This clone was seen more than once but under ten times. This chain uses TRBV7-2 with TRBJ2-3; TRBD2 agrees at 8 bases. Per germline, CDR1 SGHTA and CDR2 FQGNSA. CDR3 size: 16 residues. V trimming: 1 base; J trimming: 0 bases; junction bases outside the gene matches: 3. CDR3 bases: TGTGCCAGCAGCTTAGGGGCTAGCGGGAGCACAGATACGCAGTATTTT. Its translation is CASSLGASGSTDTQYF.

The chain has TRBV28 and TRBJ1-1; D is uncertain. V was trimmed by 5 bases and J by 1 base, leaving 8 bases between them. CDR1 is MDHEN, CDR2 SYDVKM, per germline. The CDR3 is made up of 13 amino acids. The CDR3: CASSTVPNTEAFF. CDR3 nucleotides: TGTGCCAGCAGTACCGTCCCGAACACTGAAGCTTTCTTT.

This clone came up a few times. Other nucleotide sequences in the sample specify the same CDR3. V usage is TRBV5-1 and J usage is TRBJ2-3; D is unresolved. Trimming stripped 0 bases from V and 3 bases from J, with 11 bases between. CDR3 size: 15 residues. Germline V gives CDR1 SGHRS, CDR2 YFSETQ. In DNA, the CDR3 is TGCGCCAGCAGCTTGGACGGACGTGGGACAGATACGCAGTATTTT. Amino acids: CASSLDGRGTDTQYF.

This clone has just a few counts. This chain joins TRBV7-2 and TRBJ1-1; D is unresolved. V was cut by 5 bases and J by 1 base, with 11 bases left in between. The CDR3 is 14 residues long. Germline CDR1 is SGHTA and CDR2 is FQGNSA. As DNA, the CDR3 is TGTGCCAGCAGCCTCTTGGGAGCGAACACTGAAGCTTTCTTT. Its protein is CASSLLGANTEAFF.

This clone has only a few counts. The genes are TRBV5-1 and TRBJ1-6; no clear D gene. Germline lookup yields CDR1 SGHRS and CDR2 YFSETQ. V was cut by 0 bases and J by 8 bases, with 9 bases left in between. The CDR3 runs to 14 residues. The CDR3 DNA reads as TGCGCCAGCAGCTTGGGGGAGGTGGATTCACCCCTCCACTTT. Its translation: CASSLGEVDSPLHF.

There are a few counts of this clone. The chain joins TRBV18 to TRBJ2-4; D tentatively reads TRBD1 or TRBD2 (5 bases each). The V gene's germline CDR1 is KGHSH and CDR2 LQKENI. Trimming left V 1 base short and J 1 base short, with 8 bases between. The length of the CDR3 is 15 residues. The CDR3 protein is CASSPLEGAKNIQYF. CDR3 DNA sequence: TGTGCCAGCTCACCACTCGAGGGGGCCAAAAACATTCAGTACTTC.

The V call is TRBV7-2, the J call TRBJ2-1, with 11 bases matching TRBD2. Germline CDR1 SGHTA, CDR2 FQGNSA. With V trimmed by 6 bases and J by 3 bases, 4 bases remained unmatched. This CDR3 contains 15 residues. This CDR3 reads CASSKTSGVYNEQFF. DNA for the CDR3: TGTGCCAGCAGTAAGACTAGCGGGGTCTACAATGAGCAGTTCTTC.

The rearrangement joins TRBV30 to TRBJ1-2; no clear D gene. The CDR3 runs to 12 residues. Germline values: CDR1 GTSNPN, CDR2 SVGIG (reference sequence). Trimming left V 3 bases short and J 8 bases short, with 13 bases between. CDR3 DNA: TGTGCCTGGAGAAGGCCCGCGGCCGGCTACACCTTC. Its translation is CAWRRPAAGYTF.

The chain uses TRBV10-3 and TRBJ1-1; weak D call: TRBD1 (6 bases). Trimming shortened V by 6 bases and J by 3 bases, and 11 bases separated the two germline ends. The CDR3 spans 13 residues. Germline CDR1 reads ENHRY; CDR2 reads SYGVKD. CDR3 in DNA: TGTGCCATCAGGGGGACAACAGACACTGAAGCTTTCTTT. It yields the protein CAIRGTTDTEAFF.

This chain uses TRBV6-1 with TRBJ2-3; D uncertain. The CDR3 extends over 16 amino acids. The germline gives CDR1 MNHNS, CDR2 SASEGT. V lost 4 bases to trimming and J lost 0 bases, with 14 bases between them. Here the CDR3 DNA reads TGTGCCAGCAGTGTCGGACGGTTAACTAGCACAGATACGCAGTATTTT. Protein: CASSVGRLTSTDTQYF.

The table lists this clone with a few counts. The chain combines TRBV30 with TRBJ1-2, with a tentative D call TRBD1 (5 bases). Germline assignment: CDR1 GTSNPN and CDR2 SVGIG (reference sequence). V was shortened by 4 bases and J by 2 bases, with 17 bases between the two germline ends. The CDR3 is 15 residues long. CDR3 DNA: TGTGCCTGGATCCAGTATATTAAGGGGAACTATGGCTACACCTTC. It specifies CAWIQYIKGNYGYTF.

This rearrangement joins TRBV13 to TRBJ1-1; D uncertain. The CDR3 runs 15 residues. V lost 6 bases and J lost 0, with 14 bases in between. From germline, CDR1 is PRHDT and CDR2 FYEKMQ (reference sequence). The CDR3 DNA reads TGTGCCAGCAGGTGGCATGAACCCTTGAACACTGAAGCTTTCTTT. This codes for CASRWHEPLNTEAFF.

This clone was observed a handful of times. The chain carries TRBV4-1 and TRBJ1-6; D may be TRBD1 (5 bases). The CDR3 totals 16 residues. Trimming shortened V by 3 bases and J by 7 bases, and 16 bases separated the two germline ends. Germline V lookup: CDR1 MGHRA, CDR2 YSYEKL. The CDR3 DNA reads TGCGCCAGCAGCCAGGGCCCGGGACGGGAGAATTCACCCCTCCACTTT. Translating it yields CASSQGPGRENSPLHF.

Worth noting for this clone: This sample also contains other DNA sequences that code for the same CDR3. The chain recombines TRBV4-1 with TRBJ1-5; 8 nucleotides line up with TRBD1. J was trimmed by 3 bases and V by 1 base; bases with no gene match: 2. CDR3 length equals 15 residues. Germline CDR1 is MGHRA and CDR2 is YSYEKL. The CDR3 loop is CASSQVDRDNQPQHF. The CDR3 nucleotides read TGCGCCAGCAGCCAAGTGGACAGGGACAATCAGCCCCAGCATTTT.

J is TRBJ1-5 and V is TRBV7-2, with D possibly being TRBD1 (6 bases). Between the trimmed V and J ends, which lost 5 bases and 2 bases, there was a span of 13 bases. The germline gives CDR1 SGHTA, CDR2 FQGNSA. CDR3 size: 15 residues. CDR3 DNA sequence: TGTGCCAGCAGCGAGGGGGAATCAGGCAATCAGCCCCAGCATTTT. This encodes CASSEGESGNQPQHF.

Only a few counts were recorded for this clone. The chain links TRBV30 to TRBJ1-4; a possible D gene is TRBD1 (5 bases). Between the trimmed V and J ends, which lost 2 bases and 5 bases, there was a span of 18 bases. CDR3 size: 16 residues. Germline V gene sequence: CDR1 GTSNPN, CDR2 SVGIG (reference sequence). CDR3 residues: CAWSPTGQGFNEKLFF. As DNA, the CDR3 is TGTGCCTGGAGTCCCACAGGCCAGGGCTTCAATGAAAAACTGTTTTTT.

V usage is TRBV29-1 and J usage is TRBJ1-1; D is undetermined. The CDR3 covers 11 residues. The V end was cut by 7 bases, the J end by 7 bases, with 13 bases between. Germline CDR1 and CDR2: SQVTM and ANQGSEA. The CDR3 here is CSGVNLDEAFF. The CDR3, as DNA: TGCAGCGGCGTTAATTTGGATGAAGCTTTCTTT.